The text below deals with one T cell receptor (beta chain). This entry belongs to a study of blood T cell dynamics during melanoma immunotherapy. Study in general: Metastatic melanoma patients received first-line pembrolizumab or nivolumab plus ipilimumab.

The CDR3 contains 18 residues. Losses at the gene ends were 2 bases for V and 0 bases for J; bases not matched to a gene: 4. The germline V gene has CDR1 SGHRS and CDR2 YFSETQ. Data came from immunoSEQ multiplex PCR; TCRdb stores just in-frame clones and leaves some out. The sample includes around 10,000 clones, roughly 85% of them seen just once. Time point meaning: pre-treatment baseline. Sampling occurred pretreatment (T0) and at week 3 (W3), after cycle one of checkpoint blockade. This TCR was sampled from a human donor with melanoma. V and J are TRBV5-1 and TRBJ2-2, with TRBD2 identical over 13 bases. The sequences come from blood, collected from a patient treated with checkpoint blockade. The CDR3 sequence is CASSFSGTSGANTGELFF. As DNA, the CDR3 is TGCGCCAGCAGCTTCTCCGGGACTAGCGGGGCGAACACCGGGGAGCTGTTTTTT.